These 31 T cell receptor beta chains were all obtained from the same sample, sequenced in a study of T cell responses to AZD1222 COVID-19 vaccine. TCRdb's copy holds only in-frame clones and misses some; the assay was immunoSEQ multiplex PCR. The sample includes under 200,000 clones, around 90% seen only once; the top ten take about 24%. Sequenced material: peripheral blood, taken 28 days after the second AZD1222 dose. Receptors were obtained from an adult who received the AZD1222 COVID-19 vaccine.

CDR3 bases: TGTGCCAGCAGTTCACAGGGGGCGGAGGGTGAAAAACTGTTTTTT. It codes for CASSSQGAEGEKLFF. The chain links TRBV28 to TRBJ1-4; 9 bases agree with TRBD1. The CDR3 is 15 amino acids. V gave up 4 bases and J gave up 7 bases; unmatched junction bases: 7. Germline V gene sequence: CDR1 MDHEN, CDR2 SYDVKM.

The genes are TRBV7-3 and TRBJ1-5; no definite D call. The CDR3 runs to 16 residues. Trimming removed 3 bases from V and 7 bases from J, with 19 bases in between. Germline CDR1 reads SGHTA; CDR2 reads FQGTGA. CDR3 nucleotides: TGTGCCAGCAGCTTTCCTTGGGTCTCACCACGGCAGCCCCAGCATTTT. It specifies CASSFPWVSPRQPQHF.

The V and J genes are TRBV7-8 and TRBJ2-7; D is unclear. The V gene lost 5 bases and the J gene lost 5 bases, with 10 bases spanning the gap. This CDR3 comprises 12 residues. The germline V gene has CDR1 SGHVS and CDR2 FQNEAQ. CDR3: CASSPLFHEQYF. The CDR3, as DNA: TGTGCCAGCAGCCCCTTGTTCCACGAGCAGTACTTC.

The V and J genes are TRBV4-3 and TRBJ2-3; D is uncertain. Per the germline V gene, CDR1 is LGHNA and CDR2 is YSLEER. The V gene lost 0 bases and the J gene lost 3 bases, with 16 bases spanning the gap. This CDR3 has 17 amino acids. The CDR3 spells CASSQDFPQLGTDTQYF. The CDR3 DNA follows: TGCGCCAGCAGCCAAGATTTTCCCCAATTGGGGACAGATACGCAGTATTTT.

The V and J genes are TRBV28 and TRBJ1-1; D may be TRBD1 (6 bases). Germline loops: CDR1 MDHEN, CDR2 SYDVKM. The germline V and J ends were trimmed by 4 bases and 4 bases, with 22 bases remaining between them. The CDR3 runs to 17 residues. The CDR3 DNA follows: TGTGCCAGCAGTTCCGGGGGAATACAGGGATTGGGCACTGAAGCTTTCTTT. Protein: CASSSGGIQGLGTEAFF.

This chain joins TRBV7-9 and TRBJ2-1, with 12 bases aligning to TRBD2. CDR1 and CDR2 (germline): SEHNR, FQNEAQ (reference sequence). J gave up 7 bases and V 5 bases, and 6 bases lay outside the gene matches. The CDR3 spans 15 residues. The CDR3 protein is CASSPRLAGENEQFF. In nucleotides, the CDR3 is TGTGCCAGCAGCCCCCGACTAGCGGGGGAGAATGAGCAGTTCTTC. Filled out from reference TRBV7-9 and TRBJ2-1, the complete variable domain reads DTGVSQNPRHKITKRGQNVTFRCDPISEHNRLYWYRQTLGQGPEFLTYFQNEAQLEKSRLLSDRFSAERPKGSFSTLEIQRTEQGDSAMYLCASSPRLAGENEQFFGPGTRLTVL.

CDR3 DNA: TGTGCCAGCAGCTCCCTCGCCGGGCGGATGTACGAGCAGTACTTC. Protein: CASSSLAGRMYEQYF. This chain connects TRBV7-2 to TRBJ2-7; D gene ambiguous. This CDR3 spans 15 amino acids. The V gene lost 4 bases and the J gene lost 4 bases, with 17 bases spanning the gap. The germline V gene has CDR1 SGHTA and CDR2 FQGNSA. Supplemented by reference TRBV7-2 and TRBJ2-7, the full variable domain reads GAGVSQSPSNKVTEKGKDVELRCDPISGHTALYWYRQSLGQGLEFLIYFQGNSAPDKSGLPSDRFSAERTGGSVSTLTIQRTQQEDSAVYLCASSSLAGRMYEQYFGPGTRLTVT.

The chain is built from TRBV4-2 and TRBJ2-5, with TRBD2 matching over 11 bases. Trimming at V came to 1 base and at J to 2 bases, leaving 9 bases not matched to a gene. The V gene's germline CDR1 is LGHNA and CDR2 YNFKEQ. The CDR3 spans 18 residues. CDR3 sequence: CASSQGGTSGAPQETQYF. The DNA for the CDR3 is TGTGCCAGCAGCCAAGGCGGGACTAGCGGAGCTCCTCAAGAGACCCAGTACTTC.

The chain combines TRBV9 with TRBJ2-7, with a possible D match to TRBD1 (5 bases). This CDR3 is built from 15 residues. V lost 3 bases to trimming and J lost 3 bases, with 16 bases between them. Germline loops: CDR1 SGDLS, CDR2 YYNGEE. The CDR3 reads CASSADQQVIYEQYF. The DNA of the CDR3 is TGTGCCAGCAGCGCAGACCAACAGGTGATCTACGAGCAGTACTTC.

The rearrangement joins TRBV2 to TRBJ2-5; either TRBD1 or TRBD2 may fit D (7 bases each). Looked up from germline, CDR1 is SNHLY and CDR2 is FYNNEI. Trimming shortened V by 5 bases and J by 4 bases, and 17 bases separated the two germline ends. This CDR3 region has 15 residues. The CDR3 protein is CASSLAQGGGETQYF. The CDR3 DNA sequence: TGTGCCAGCAGTTTGGCCCAGGGGGGGGGAGAGACCCAGTACTTC.

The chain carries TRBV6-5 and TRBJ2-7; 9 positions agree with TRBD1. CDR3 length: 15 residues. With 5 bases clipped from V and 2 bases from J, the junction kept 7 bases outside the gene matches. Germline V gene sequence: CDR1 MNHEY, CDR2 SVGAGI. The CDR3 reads CASSLRGTGPYEQYF. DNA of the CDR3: TGTGCCAGCAGTCTAAGGGGGACAGGGCCCTACGAGCAGTACTTC.

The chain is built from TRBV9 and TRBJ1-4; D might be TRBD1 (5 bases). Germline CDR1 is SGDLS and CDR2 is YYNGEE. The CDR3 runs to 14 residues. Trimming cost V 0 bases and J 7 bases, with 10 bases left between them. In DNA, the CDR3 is TGTGCCAGCAGCGTAGGCGGGACTGGTGAAAAACTGTTTTTT. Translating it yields CASSVGGTGEKLFF.

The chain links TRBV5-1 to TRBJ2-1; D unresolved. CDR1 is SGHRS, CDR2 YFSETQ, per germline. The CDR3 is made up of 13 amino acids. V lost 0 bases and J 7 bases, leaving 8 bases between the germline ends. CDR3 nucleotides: TGCGCCAGCAGCTTGGTTGAGCAGAATGAGCAGTTCTTC. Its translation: CASSLVEQNEQFF. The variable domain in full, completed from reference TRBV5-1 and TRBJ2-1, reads KAGVTQTPRYLIKTRGQQVTLSCSPISGHRSVSWYQQTPGQGLQFLFEYFSETQRNKGNFPGRFSGRQFSNSRSEMNVSTLELGDSALYLCASSLVEQNEQFFGPGTRLTVL.

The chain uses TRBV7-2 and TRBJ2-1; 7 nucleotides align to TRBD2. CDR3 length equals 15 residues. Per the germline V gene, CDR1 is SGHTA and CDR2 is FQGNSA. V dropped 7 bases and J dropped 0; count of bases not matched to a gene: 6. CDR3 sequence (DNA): TGTGCCAGCATAAGGCGGGAGCGCTCCTACAATGAGCAGTTCTTC. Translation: CASIRRERSYNEQFF.

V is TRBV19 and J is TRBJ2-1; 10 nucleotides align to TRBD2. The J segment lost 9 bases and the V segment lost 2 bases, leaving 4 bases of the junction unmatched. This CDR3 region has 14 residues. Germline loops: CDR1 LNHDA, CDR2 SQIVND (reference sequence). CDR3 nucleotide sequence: TGTGCCAGTAGTATACTAGCGGGAGCAGGTGAGCAGTTCTTC. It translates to CASSILAGAGEQFF.

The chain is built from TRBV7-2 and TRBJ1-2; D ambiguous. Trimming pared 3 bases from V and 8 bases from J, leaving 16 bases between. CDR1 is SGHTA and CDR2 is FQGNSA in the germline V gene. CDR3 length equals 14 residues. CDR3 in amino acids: CASSLAGQMGGYTF. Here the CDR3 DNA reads TGTGCCAGCAGCTTGGCCGGGCAGATGGGAGGCTACACCTTC.

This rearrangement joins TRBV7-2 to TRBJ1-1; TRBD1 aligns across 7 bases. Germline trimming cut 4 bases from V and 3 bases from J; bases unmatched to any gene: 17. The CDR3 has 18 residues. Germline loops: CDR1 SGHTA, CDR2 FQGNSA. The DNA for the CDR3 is TGTGCCAGCAGCTCCCCGACAGGGAAGAGAATTTGGGACACTGAAGCTTTCTTT. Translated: CASSSPTGKRIWDTEAFF.

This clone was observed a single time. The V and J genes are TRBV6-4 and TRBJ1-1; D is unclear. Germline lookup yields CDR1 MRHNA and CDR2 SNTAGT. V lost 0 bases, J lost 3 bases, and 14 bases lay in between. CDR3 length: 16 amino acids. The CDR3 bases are TGTGCCAGCAGTGACTCGAATAGGGCAAGGGACACTGAAGCTTTCTTT. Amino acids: CASSDSNRARDTEAFF.

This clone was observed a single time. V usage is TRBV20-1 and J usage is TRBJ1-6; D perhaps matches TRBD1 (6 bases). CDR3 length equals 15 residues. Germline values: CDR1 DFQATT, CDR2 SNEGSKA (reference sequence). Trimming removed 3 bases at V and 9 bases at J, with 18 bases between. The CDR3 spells CSASDRGAQGSPLHF. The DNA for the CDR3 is TGCAGTGCTAGTGATCGGGGGGCGCAGGGTTCACCCCTCCACTTT.

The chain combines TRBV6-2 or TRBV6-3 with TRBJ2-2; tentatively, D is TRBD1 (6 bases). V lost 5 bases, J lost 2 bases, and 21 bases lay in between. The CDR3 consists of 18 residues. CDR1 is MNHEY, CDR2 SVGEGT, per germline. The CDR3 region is CASSPYWRMGANTGELFF. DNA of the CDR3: TGTGCCAGCAGTCCCTATTGGCGGATGGGGGCAAACACCGGGGAGCTGTTTTTT.

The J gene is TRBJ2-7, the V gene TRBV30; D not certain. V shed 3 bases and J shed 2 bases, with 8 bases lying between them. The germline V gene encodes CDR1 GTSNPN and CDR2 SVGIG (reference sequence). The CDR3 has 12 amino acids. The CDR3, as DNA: TGTGCCTGGAGCGGCCAAGCCTACGAGCAGTACTTC. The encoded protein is CAWSGQAYEQYF.

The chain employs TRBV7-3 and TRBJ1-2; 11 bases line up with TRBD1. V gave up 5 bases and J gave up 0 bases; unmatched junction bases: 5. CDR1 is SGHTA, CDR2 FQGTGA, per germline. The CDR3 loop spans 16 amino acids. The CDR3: CASSPQGQGANYGYTF. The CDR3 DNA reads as TGTGCCAGCAGCCCACAGGGACAGGGGGCTAACTATGGCTACACCTTC.

The CDR3 DNA sequence: TGCGCCAGCAGCCCGGGACACGATAATTCACCCCTCCACTTT. Its protein product is CASSPGHDNSPLHF. The chain recombines TRBV5-1 with TRBJ1-6; D is possibly TRBD1 (6 bases). V lost 4 bases and J lost 5, with 10 bases in between. The germline CDR1 and CDR2 sequences are SGHRS and YFSETQ. The CDR3 length is 14 residues.

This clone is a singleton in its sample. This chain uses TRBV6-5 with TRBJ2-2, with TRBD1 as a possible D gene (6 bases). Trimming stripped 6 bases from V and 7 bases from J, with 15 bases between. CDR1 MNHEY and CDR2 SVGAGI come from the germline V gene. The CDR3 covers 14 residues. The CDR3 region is CASSTRGFGGELFF. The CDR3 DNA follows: TGTGCCAGCAGCACCAGGGGTTTCGGCGGGGAGCTGTTTTTT.

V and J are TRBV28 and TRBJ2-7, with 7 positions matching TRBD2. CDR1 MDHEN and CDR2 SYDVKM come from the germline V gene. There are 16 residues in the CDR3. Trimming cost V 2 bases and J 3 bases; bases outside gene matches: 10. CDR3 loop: CASSLGGVSGHYEQYF. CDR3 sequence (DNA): TGTGCCAGCAGTTTAGGGGGGGTTAGCGGTCACTACGAGCAGTACTTC. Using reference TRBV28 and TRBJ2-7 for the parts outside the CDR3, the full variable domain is DVKVTQSSRYLVKRTGEKVFLECVQDMDHENMFWYRQDPGLGLRLIYFSYDVKMKEKGDIPEGYSVSREKKERFSLILESASTNQTSMYLCASSLGGVSGHYEQYFGPGTRLTVT.

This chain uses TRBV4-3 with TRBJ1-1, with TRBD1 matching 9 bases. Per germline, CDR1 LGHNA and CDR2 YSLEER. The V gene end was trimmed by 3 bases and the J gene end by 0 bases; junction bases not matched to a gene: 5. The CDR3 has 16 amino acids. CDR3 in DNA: TGCGCCAGCAGCCATGGGACAGGGCAAATGAACACTGAAGCTTTCTTT. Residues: CASSHGTGQMNTEAFF.

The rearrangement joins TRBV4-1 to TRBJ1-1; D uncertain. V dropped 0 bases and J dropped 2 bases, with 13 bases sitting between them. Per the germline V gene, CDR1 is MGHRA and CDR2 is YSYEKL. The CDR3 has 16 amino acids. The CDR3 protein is CASSQELRGVNTEAFF. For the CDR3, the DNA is TGCGCCAGCAGCCAAGAACTGAGAGGAGTCAACACTGAAGCTTTCTTT.

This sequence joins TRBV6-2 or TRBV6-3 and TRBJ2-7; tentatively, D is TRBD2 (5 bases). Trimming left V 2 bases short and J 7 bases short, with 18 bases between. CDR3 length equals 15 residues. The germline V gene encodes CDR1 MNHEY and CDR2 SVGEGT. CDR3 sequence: CASSYPRVNLVEQYF. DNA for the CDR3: TGTGCCAGCAGTTACCCGCGGGTGAATTTAGTGGAGCAGTACTTC.

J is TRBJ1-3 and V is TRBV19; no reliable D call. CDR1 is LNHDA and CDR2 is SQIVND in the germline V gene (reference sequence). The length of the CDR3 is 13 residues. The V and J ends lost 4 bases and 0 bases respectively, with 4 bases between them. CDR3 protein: CASSTISGNTIYF. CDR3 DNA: TGTGCCAGTAGTACCATCTCTGGAAACACCATATATTTT.

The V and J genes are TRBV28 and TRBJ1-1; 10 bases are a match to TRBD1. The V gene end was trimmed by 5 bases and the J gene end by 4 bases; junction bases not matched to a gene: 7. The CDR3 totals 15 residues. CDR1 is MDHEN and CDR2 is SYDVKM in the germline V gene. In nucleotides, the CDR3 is TGTGCCAGCAGTACTGGGACAGGGGTGACCACTGAAGCTTTCTTT. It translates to CASSTGTGVTTEAFF.

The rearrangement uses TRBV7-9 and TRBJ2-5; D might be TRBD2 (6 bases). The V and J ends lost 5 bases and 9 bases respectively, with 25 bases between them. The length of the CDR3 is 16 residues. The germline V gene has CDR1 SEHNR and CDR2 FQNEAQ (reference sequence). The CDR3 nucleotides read TGTGCCAGCAGCCCAGGACGGCGATCGACTACGGGAGCCCAGTACTTC. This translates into CASSPGRRSTTGAQYF.